The clone carrying this T cell receptor (beta chain) appeared a few times. Its specificity is not known. The data were obtained in a study of Graves' ophthalmopathy and Graves' hyperthyroidism. Study-wide background: Hyperthyroidism counted as stable given no ophthalmopathy within 18 months of follow-up.

Patients with other autoimmune diseases, uncontrolled infections, pregnancy or lactation were excluded. Clinical symptoms, serum thyroxine, TRAb, thyroid ultrasound and orbital computed tomography determined diagnosis. From RNA, the CDR3 regions of TCR beta chains were amplified and sequenced. HTBI-primed first-round RT-PCR preceded second-round multiplex PCR. MiXCR, applied by TCRdb to the multiplex PCR reads, yields one record per CDR3 protein. The table includes over a million distinct CDR3 sequences, about 40% detected once. Study findings and constraints: For separating ophthalmopathy from stable hyperthyroidism, a 13-signature model gave 85% to 90% sensitivity and 65% to 82% specificity.

The sequencing input was peripheral blood or thyroid tissue (not recorded which). The origin of this receptor is an adult man with Graves' hyperthyroidism.

The CDR3 nucleotides read TGCGCCAGCAGCCAGAGTGGACAGGGCTCCGAAGCTTTCTTT. This translates into CASSQSGQGSEAFF. The J gene is TRBJ1-1, the V gene TRBV4-1; TRBD1 aligns across 8 bases. The germline CDR1 and CDR2 sequences are MGHRA and YSYEKL. The V gene end was trimmed by 3 bases and the J gene end by 8 bases; junction bases not matched to a gene: 8. The CDR3 contains 14 residues.